This T cell receptor beta chain was identified during a study of blood T cell repertoires in COVID-19. About the study: Both acute and convalescent COVID-19 samples were obtained from the United States, Italy and Spain.

The assay was immunoSEQ multiplex PCR, and TCRdb's table has in-frame clones only and misses some. Here the sample spans around 49,000 clones, 80% to 90% being singletons. V lost 3 bases and J lost 8; bases outside the gene matches: 7. CDR3 length equals 14 residues. Germline V gene data show CDR1 as SGHRS and CDR2 as YFSETQ. The chain employs TRBV5-1 and TRBJ2-1, with 8 bases lining up with TRBD1. Sequenced material: peripheral blood. The clonotype was recovered from a woman aged 55-69 years with acute or convalescent COVID-19. The CDR3: CASSYDRGEDEQFF. In DNA, the CDR3 is TGCGCCAGCAGCTATGACAGGGGTGAGGATGAGCAGTTCTTC.